This passage covers 29 T cell receptor beta chains from one sample sequenced in a study of post-analysis software for immune sequencing data. Antigens for these TCRs are unknown. General study points: Four or five TRBV segments occurring more often in patients than controls included TRBV5-6, TRBV5-1 and TRBV20-1.

Carried by the TCR beta cDNA libraries were unique molecular identifiers. Via MiXCR, TCRdb re-called the PCR reads, giving one row per CDR3 protein. The table shows approximately 770,000 distinct CDR3 sequences, with 46% occurring only once. Sequenced sample: blood. The receptor source for this set is a girl between 5 and 17 years old with multiple sclerosis.

This chain uses TRBV28 with TRBJ1-4, with TRBD1 as a possible D gene (6 bases). With 6 bases removed from V and 4 bases from J, the gap between germline ends came to 18 bases. CDR1 MDHEN and CDR2 SYDVKM come from the germline V gene. The CDR3 loop spans 16 amino acids. CDR3 nucleotide sequence: TGTGCCAGCAGACCCTTACCGGGACAAATTAATGAAAAACTGTTTTTT. It is translated as CASRPLPGQINEKLFF.

This clonotype has more than one count but fewer than ten. This rearrangement joins TRBV28 to TRBJ2-5, with D unresolved. Between the trimmed V and J ends, which lost 6 bases and 1 base, there was a span of 15 bases. Germline V CDR1 and CDR2: MDHEN, SYDVKM. The CDR3 runs to 15 residues. CDR3 sequence reads: CASSSPREVQETQYF. For the CDR3, the DNA is TGTGCCAGCAGCTCACCCCGTGAGGTCCAAGAGACCCAGTACTTC.

This clonotype was seen only a few times. The rearrangement links TRBV4-2 to TRBJ2-7; 10 bases align to TRBD2. The ends lost 1 base at V and 6 bases at J; junction bases unmatched: 6. The CDR3 is 15 amino acids. Germline V gene lookup returns CDR1 LGHNA and CDR2 YNFKEQ. The DNA for the CDR3 is TGTGCCAGCAGCCAAGGAGGTCTAGCGGGAGTCGAGCAGTACTTC. Amino acid sequence: CASSQGGLAGVEQYF.

The chain is built from TRBV4-2 and TRBJ2-7; 10 bases line up with TRBD2. The junction had 4 bases not matched to a gene; V was cut back by 2 bases and J by 0 bases. The CDR3 has 16 amino acids. Germline V gene lookup returns CDR1 LGHNA and CDR2 YNFKEQ. The CDR3 reads CASSQSSGGASYEQYF. In nucleotides, the CDR3 is TGTGCCAGCAGCCAATCTAGCGGGGGAGCCTCCTACGAGCAGTACTTC.

This clonotype appeared a few times. This chain joins TRBV12-3 or TRBV12-4 and TRBJ2-7; 8 bases agree with TRBD1. V was clipped by 2 bases and J by 7 bases; unmatched bases: 4. The CDR3 is made up of 13 amino acids. CDR3 protein: CASSLHDRGEQYF. CDR3 DNA sequence: TGTGCCAGCAGTTTACACGACAGGGGAGAGCAGTACTTC.

This clonotype occurred a few times. This chain links TRBV12-3 or TRBV12-4 with TRBJ2-5; 7 bases are a match to TRBD2. The CDR3 is 13 amino acids. With 6 bases clipped from V and 1 base from J, the junction kept 2 bases outside the gene matches. DNA of the CDR3: TGTGCCAGCAGACCTAGCGGCCAAGAGACCCAGTACTTC. Its translation: CASRPSGQETQYF.

Concerning this clonotype itself: The junction and the germline gene differ at one end; a read error may be behind it. V gene TRBV20-1 combines with J gene TRBJ2-5, with unresolved D. The CDR3 is made up of 11 amino acids. CDR1 and CDR2 (germline): DFQATT, SNEGSKA (reference sequence). The CDR3 is CGAVGQETQYF. The CDR3 bases are TGCGGTGCTGTGGGGCAAGAGACCCAGTACTTC.

This clonotype occurred a few times. The V gene is TRBV20-1, the J gene TRBJ2-7; D possibly corresponds to TRBD1 (6 bases). Per germline, CDR1 DFQATT and CDR2 SNEGSKA (reference sequence). The CDR3 runs to 13 residues. With 7 bases removed from V and 2 bases from J, the gap between germline ends came to 15 bases. The chain's CDR3 is CSVATGRPYEQYF. The CDR3 DNA reads as TGCAGTGTGGCAACAGGGAGACCCTACGAGCAGTACTTC.

This chain uses TRBV5-1 with TRBJ2-7, with 11 bases lining up with TRBD1. Germline V lookup: CDR1 SGHRS, CDR2 YFSETQ. After removal of 4 bases from V and 4 bases from J, the junction contained 7 bases not matched to a gene. CDR3 length: 15 amino acids. The CDR3 reads CASSPGRDRGYEQYF. In DNA form, the CDR3 reads TGCGCCAGCAGCCCTGGAAGGGACAGGGGGTACGAGCAGTACTTC.

The chain carries TRBV12-3 or TRBV12-4 and TRBJ2-3; TRBD2 might be the D (7 bases). The CDR3 length is 16 residues. The ends were cut back, 5 bases at V and 0 bases at J, with 15 bases in the middle. The DNA of the CDR3 is TGTGCCAGCAGTCCCGGGGGGCGGGCTAGCACAGATACGCAGTATTTT. It encodes CASSPGGRASTDTQYF.

The chain is built from TRBV7-9 and TRBJ2-5; D is unresolved. From germline, CDR1 is SEHNR and CDR2 FQNEAQ (reference sequence). There are 11 residues in the CDR3. V shed 5 bases and J shed 11 bases, with 12 bases lying between them. DNA for the CDR3: TGTGCCAGCAGCAAGGGCGGAGAGCAGTACTTC. Translating gives CASSKGGEQYF.

The chain uses TRBV12-3 or TRBV12-4 and TRBJ2-7; D is ambiguous. Deletions cut 6 bases from V and 2 bases from J, with 20 bases between. The CDR3 length is 16 residues. The CDR3 sequence: CASSHSPTDGTYEQYF. The DNA of the CDR3 is TGTGCCAGCAGCCACTCCCCGACCGACGGAACCTACGAGCAGTACTTC.

The chain uses TRBV20-1 and TRBJ2-5; 8 positions match TRBD2. The DNA end lines up better with TRBJ2-7; the J call may be wrong. Germline loops: CDR1 DFQATT, CDR2 SNEGSKA (reference sequence). The CDR3 contains 13 residues. The CDR3 loop is CSASDSGTLEQYF. The CDR3 DNA is TGCAGTGCTAGCGATAGCGGGACCCTCGAGCAGTACTTC.

V and J are TRBV5-1 and TRBJ1-5, with D possibly matching TRBD1 (6 bases). The CDR3 sequence is 15 residues long. The germline V gene has CDR1 SGHRS and CDR2 YFSETQ. V shed 0 bases and J shed 5 bases, with 12 bases lying between them. The CDR3 protein is CASSLDGGLDQPQHF. CDR3 DNA: TGCGCCAGCAGCTTGGATGGGGGGCTCGATCAGCCCCAGCATTTT.

This chain uses TRBV20-1 with TRBJ1-2; a weak D match, TRBD1 (6 bases). The germline gives CDR1 DFQATT, CDR2 SNEGSKA (reference sequence). With 7 bases removed from V and 5 bases from J, the gap between germline ends came to 14 bases. The CDR3 covers 12 residues. CDR3 DNA: TGCAGTGTCGCGCAGGGGAAGTATGGCTACACCTTC. This codes for CSVAQGKYGYTF.

There are a few counts of this clonotype. V usage is TRBV20-1 and J usage is TRBJ2-7; possibly TRBD1 for D (6 bases). This CDR3 comprises 12 residues. From germline, CDR1 is DFQATT and CDR2 SNEGSKA (reference sequence). Trimming stripped 5 bases from V and 0 bases from J, with 8 bases between. The CDR3 loop reads CSAEGHSYEQYF. The CDR3 nucleotides are TGCAGTGCTGAGGGACACTCCTACGAGCAGTACTTC.

The chain joins TRBV6-2 or TRBV6-3 to TRBJ1-1; maybe TRBD1 (6 bases). Trimming left V 6 bases short and J 1 base short, with 12 bases between. Germline V lookup: CDR1 MNHEY, CDR2 SVGEGT. This CDR3 spans 14 amino acids. CDR3 loop: CASRQQGSNTEAFF. The DNA for the CDR3 is TGTGCCAGCAGGCAACAGGGTTCGAACACTGAAGCTTTCTTT.

This chain connects TRBV29-1 to TRBJ2-1; TRBD2 matches 11 bases. This CDR3 region has 17 residues. Germline V lookup: CDR1 SQVTM, CDR2 ANQGSEA. V shed 2 bases, J shed 5 bases, and the junction held 11 bases outside the gene matches. The CDR3 here is CSVERRVGTSGDNEQFF. In DNA form, the CDR3 reads TGCAGCGTTGAAAGGAGGGTGGGGACTAGCGGCGACAATGAGCAGTTCTTC.

This clonotype has more than one count but fewer than ten. This chain joins TRBV7-9 and TRBJ2-7; no firm D call. The CDR3 extends over 13 amino acids. The germline CDR1 and CDR2 sequences are SEHNR and FQNEAQ (reference sequence). V was cut by 0 bases and J by 5 bases, with 8 bases left in between. As DNA, the CDR3 is TGTGCCAGCAGCTTAGCCCTGGGGAACGAGCAGTACTTC. It is translated as CASSLALGNEQYF.

This clonotype turned up a few times. The chain carries TRBV20-1 and TRBJ2-7; D unresolved. CDR1 and CDR2 from the germline V gene are DFQATT and SNEGSKA (reference sequence). The CDR3 spans 13 residues. Trimming left V 6 bases short and J 0 bases short, with 12 bases between. The CDR3 coding sequence is TGCAGTGCCATAGATGTGTCCTCCTACGAGCAGTACTTC. It translates to CSAIDVSSYEQYF.

This sequence joins TRBV12-3 or TRBV12-4 and TRBJ2-5, with D tentatively TRBD2 (5 bases). The DNA end favors TRBJ2-7, so the J call may be wrong. There are 16 residues in the CDR3. The CDR3 nucleotides read TGTGCCAGCAGTTTCCAGACGGAGGCCGAATCCTACGAGCAGTACTTC. This translates into CASSFQTEAESYEQYF.

This clonotype was counted only a few times. This sequence joins TRBV29-1 and TRBJ2-5; no clear D. Between the trimmed V and J ends, which lost 6 bases and 2 bases, there was a span of 10 bases. The CDR3 has 12 residues. The V gene's germline CDR1 is SQVTM and CDR2 ANQGSEA. CDR3 nucleotide sequence: TGCAGCGTGAGGCGGCAACAAGAGACCCAGTACTTC. Its translation is CSVRRQQETQYF.

This clonotype was detected only a few times. The chain is built from TRBV18 and TRBJ1-4; TRBD1 matches at 11 bases. CDR3 length: 14 amino acids. Looked up from germline, CDR1 is KGHSH and CDR2 is LQKENI. V lost 6 bases, J lost 7 bases, and 4 bases stayed unmatched. Here the CDR3 reads CASSSDRGPEKLFF. CDR3 nucleotide sequence: TGTGCCAGCTCGTCGGACAGGGGGCCTGAAAAACTGTTTTTT.

The rearrangement uses TRBV5-6 and TRBJ1-2, with a tentative D call TRBD1 (6 bases). Germline V gene sequence: CDR1 SGHDT, CDR2 YYEEEE. This CDR3 has 13 amino acids. Trimming left V 3 bases short and J 8 bases short, with 14 bases between. The CDR3 spells CASSYNRAGGYTF. The CDR3 DNA is TGTGCCAGCAGCTATAACAGGGCAGGAGGCTACACCTTC.

V and J are TRBV24-1 and TRBJ1-2, with 11 bases aligning to TRBD1. Trimming took 3 bases from V and 4 from J; bases not matched to a gene: 6. Germline loops: CDR1 KGHDR, CDR2 SFDVKD. The length of the CDR3 is 16 residues. CDR3 DNA: TGTGCCACCAGTGATACCGGGACAGGGGGTATCTATGGCTACACCTTC. This sequence encodes CATSDTGTGGIYGYTF.

The chain employs TRBV10-2 and TRBJ2-2; D remains unclear. The CDR3 consists of 14 residues. The germline gives CDR1 WSHSY, CDR2 SAAADI. Trimming left V 3 bases short and J 3 bases short, with 8 bases between. CDR3 DNA: TGCGCCAGCAGTGACGGCCCAGACACCGGGGAGCTGTTTTTT. Amino acids: CASSDGPDTGELFF.

The rearrangement joins TRBV4-1 to TRBJ2-1; a possible D gene is TRBD2 (6 bases). The ends were cut back, 4 bases at V and 1 base at J, with 17 bases in the middle. There are 17 residues in the CDR3. The germline V gene has CDR1 MGHRA and CDR2 YSYEKL. DNA of the CDR3: TGCGCCAGCAGCCGCCCGGAGGGCGAGCGGTCCTACAATGAGCAGTTCTTC. The encoded protein is CASSRPEGERSYNEQFF.

The rearrangement links TRBV5-1 to TRBJ2-7, with 8 bases lining up with TRBD1. Trimming at V came to 4 bases and at J to 6 bases, leaving 12 bases not matched to a gene. CDR3 length equals 15 residues. Per the germline V gene, CDR1 is SGHRS and CDR2 is YFSETQ. This CDR3 is CASSLLGTGQGEQYF. CDR3 nucleotide sequence: TGCGCCAGCAGCCTATTAGGGACAGGTCAGGGCGAGCAGTACTTC.

The rearrangement links TRBV2 to TRBJ2-1; 10 bases agree with TRBD2. In germline, CDR1 is SNHLY, CDR2 FYNNEI. Unmatched junction bases numbered 5, after V lost 4 bases and J lost 5 bases. The CDR3 runs to 15 residues. CDR3 DNA: TGTGCCAGCAGTGTTGGACTAGCGGAAAACAATGAGCAGTTCTTC. Residues: CASSVGLAENNEQFF.